Listed here are 27 T cell receptor beta chains from one sample, sequenced in a study of cytomegalovirus exposure and HLA in healthy donors. The PCR made use of 60 Vbeta and 13 Jbeta primers. Assay: immunoSEQ multiplex PCR; the TCRdb copy retains only in-frame clones and omits some. The data show approximately 110,000 clones, with approximately 80% seen just once and approximately 0.24% held by the top ten. The sequencing input was PBMCs. The receptors come from a man aged 45 to 65 in good health and CMV-seronegative.

The chain joins TRBV2 to TRBJ2-7; 8 nucleotides match TRBD1. With V trimmed by 8 bases and J by 2 bases, 8 bases remained unmatched. Per the germline V gene, CDR1 is SNHLY and CDR2 is FYNNEI. The CDR3 has 14 residues. The CDR3 DNA reads as TGTGCCAGCTCCCGAGGACAGGGTACCTACGAGCAGTACTTC. Translation: CASSRGQGTYEQYF.

This clone appeared once. This sequence joins TRBV28 and TRBJ2-7, with D possibly matching TRBD2 (6 bases). Trimming took 2 bases from V and 2 from J, leaving 16 bases between them. This CDR3 has 16 amino acids. Germline CDR1 MDHEN, CDR2 SYDVKM. The CDR3 DNA sequence: TGTGCCAGCAGTTTAATTAGTCCAGGGAGGACCTACGAGCAGTACTTC. This codes for CASSLISPGRTYEQYF.

The V call is TRBV15, the J call TRBJ2-1; 13 bases fit TRBD2. This CDR3 comprises 15 residues. Germline values: CDR1 LNHNV, CDR2 YYDKDF (reference sequence). The V and J ends lost 3 bases and 7 bases, in that order; junction bases with no gene match: 3. As DNA, the CDR3 is TGTGCCACCAGCAGGGGGACTAGCGGGGCTAATGAGCAGTTCTTC. Residues: CATSRGTSGANEQFF.

The gene calls are TRBV29-1 and TRBJ1-1; TRBD1 aligns across 9 bases. V shed 7 bases, J shed 7 bases, and the junction held 4 bases outside the gene matches. CDR3 size: 11 residues. Germline V lookup: CDR1 SQVTM, CDR2 ANQGSEA. CDR3 protein: CSGQGVNEAFF. The CDR3, as DNA: TGCAGCGGACAGGGGGTGAATGAAGCTTTCTTT.

The gene calls are TRBV7-8 and TRBJ2-7, with D perhaps matching TRBD2 (5 bases). This CDR3 region has 12 residues. Germline assignment: CDR1 SGHVS and CDR2 FQNEAQ. V was cut by 2 bases and J by 5 bases, with 7 bases left in between. The CDR3 protein is CASSLYGNEQYF. CDR3 bases: TGTGCCAGCAGCTTATACGGGAACGAGCAGTACTTC.

The chain joins TRBV28 to TRBJ1-1, with a weak D call TRBD1 (6 bases). Deletions cut 2 bases from V and 4 bases from J, with 14 bases between. Germline assignment: CDR1 MDHEN and CDR2 SYDVKM. The CDR3 has 15 residues. The CDR3 nucleotides are TGTGCCAGCAGTTTAACGGGGGGGGGCCCCACTGAAGCTTTCTTT. It is translated as CASSLTGGGPTEAFF.

This chain joins TRBV19 and TRBJ1-5; perhaps TRBD1 as D (5 bases). Trimming removed 0 bases at V and 4 bases at J, with 13 bases between. Per germline, CDR1 LNHDA and CDR2 SQIVND (reference sequence). There are 16 residues in the CDR3. CDR3 loop: CASSIEAGRTNQPQHF. The CDR3 DNA is TGTGCCAGTAGTATAGAGGCAGGGAGGACGAATCAGCCCCAGCATTTT.

V is TRBV19 and J is TRBJ2-1, with 7 nucleotides matching TRBD1. The germline V gene has CDR1 LNHDA and CDR2 SQIVND (reference sequence). There are 14 residues in the CDR3. The junction had 4 bases not matched to a gene; V was cut back by 5 bases and J by 3 bases. The CDR3 region is CASSPRQGYNEQFF. The CDR3 DNA is TGTGCCAGTAGTCCGCGACAGGGCTACAATGAGCAGTTCTTC.

J is TRBJ1-1 and V is TRBV7-3; D is unclear. Germline lookup yields CDR1 SGHTA and CDR2 FQGTGA. The CDR3 has 13 residues. V was trimmed by 2 bases and J by 1 base, leaving 5 bases between them. The CDR3 region has the DNA TGTGCCAGCAGCTTATATCCGAACACTGAAGCTTTCTTT. This sequence encodes CASSLYPNTEAFF.

This chain uses TRBV2 with TRBJ1-1; D is perhaps TRBD1 (6 bases). With 2 bases removed from V and 11 bases from J, the gap between germline ends came to 12 bases. The CDR3 contains 12 residues. In germline, CDR1 is SNHLY, CDR2 FYNNEI. CDR3 loop: CASSEIGQNAFF. The DNA for the CDR3 is TGTGCCAGCAGTGAAATAGGACAGAATGCTTTCTTT.

The V gene is TRBV6-4, the J gene TRBJ2-2; 7 nucleotides match TRBD2. In germline, CDR1 is MRHNA, CDR2 SNTAGT. With V trimmed by 3 bases and J by 5 bases, 3 bases remained unmatched. CDR3 length: 14 amino acids. The CDR3 sequence: CASSEAGVTGELFF. CDR3 in DNA: TGTGCCAGCAGTGAGGCGGGAGTGACCGGGGAGCTGTTTTTT.

The J gene is TRBJ1-2, the V gene TRBV5-1; 7 bases line up with TRBD1. The CDR3 runs to 14 residues. V gave up 4 bases and J gave up 1 base; unmatched junction bases: 4. CDR1 is SGHRS and CDR2 is YFSETQ in the germline V gene. CDR3 residues: CASSQQGGNYGYTF. The CDR3 DNA reads as TGCGCCAGCAGCCAGCAGGGGGGTAACTATGGCTACACCTTC. The full variable domain, with the rest looked up from reference TRBV5-1 and TRBJ1-2, is KAGVTQTPRYLIKTRGQQVTLSCSPISGHRSVSWYQQTPGQGLQFLFEYFSETQRNKGNFPGRFSGRQFSNSRSEMNVSTLELGDSALYLCASSQQGGNYGYTFGSGTRLTVV.

The chain combines TRBV27 with TRBJ2-7, with D perhaps TRBD1 (5 bases). This CDR3 contains 14 residues. CDR1 MNHEY and CDR2 SMNVEV come from the germline V gene (reference sequence). V was pared by 3 bases and J by 5 bases, with 14 bases between. The CDR3 DNA sequence: TGTGCCAGCAGTTTGCGTGGGGCGACCCACGAGCAGTACTTC. Protein product: CASSLRGATHEQYF.

The V call is TRBV7-2, the J call TRBJ1-5; TRBD1 agrees at 7 bases. The CDR3 is 15 amino acids. Looked up from germline, CDR1 is SGHTA and CDR2 is FQGNSA. V dropped 2 bases and J dropped 6; count of bases not matched to a gene: 7. This CDR3 reads CASSLPGGGRQPQHF. The CDR3 DNA is TGTGCCAGCAGCTTACCAGGGGGTGGTCGTCAGCCCCAGCATTTT.

The rearrangement uses TRBV7-8 and TRBJ1-5; no definite D call. Germline V gene sequence: CDR1 SGHVS, CDR2 FQNEAQ. The CDR3 consists of 16 residues. The germline V and J ends were trimmed by 2 bases and 0 bases, with 11 bases remaining between them. CDR3 loop: CASSLSRQNSNQPQHF. Here the CDR3 DNA reads TGTGCCAGCAGCTTATCGCGGCAAAATAGCAATCAGCCCCAGCATTTT.

The rearrangement links TRBV9 to TRBJ2-7, with D tentatively TRBD2 (6 bases). The CDR3 is 14 amino acids. CDR1 and CDR2 from the germline V gene are SGDLS and YYNGEE. Trimming took 4 bases from V and 1 from J, leaving 12 bases between them. This CDR3 reads CASSTRDSSYEQYF. For the CDR3, the DNA is TGTGCCAGCAGCACCCGGGACTCTTCCTACGAGCAGTACTTC.

V usage is TRBV30 and J usage is TRBJ1-3; D remains ambiguous. Germline V gene sequence: CDR1 GTSNPN, CDR2 SVGIG (reference sequence). V lost 3 bases to trimming and J lost 3 bases, with 9 bases between them. The CDR3 loop spans 13 amino acids. The CDR3 loop reads CAWSGIYGNTIYF. In DNA form, the CDR3 reads TGTGCCTGGAGCGGGATTTATGGAAACACCATATATTTT.

The chain uses TRBV30 and TRBJ2-7; 7 bases line up with TRBD1. Germline V CDR1 and CDR2: GTSNPN, SVGIG (reference sequence). The CDR3 is 12 residues long. V lost 1 base to trimming and J lost 6 bases; unmatched junction nucleotides: 3. CDR3 loop: CAWSEQGFEQYF. The CDR3 coding sequence is TGTGCCTGGAGTGAACAGGGGTTCGAGCAGTACTTC.

The chain combines TRBV5-1 with TRBJ2-7; D is perhaps TRBD1 (6 bases). This CDR3 is built from 13 residues. V dropped 4 bases and J dropped 2 bases, with 10 bases sitting between them. Looked up from germline, CDR1 is SGHRS and CDR2 is YFSETQ. The CDR3 DNA is TGCGCCAGCAGCCAAACAGGGACCTACGAGCAGTACTTC. It yields the protein CASSQTGTYEQYF.

The chain joins TRBV5-4 to TRBJ2-5; possible D gene TRBD1, 6 bases. The V gene lost 4 bases and the J gene lost 4 bases, with 20 bases spanning the gap. CDR3 size: 16 residues. Germline V gene data show CDR1 as SGHNT and CDR2 as YYREEE (reference sequence). The CDR3: CASSPQQGTRGETQYF. The CDR3 nucleotides are TGTGCCAGCAGCCCCCAGCAGGGGACACGTGGAGAGACCCAGTACTTC.

The chain recombines TRBV30 with TRBJ2-1, with TRBD2 identical over 12 bases. The V and J ends lost 5 bases and 9 bases, in that order; junction bases with no gene match: 14. This CDR3 contains 16 residues. The germline gives CDR1 GTSNPN, CDR2 SVGIG (reference sequence). The CDR3 DNA follows: TGTGCCTGGGTCTGGGCTAGCGGGGGGGCCGGGTGTGAGCAGTTCTTC. This codes for CAWVWASGGAGCEQFF.

The chain joins TRBV18 to TRBJ2-3; the D gene is possibly TRBD2 (5 bases). The ends were cut back, 2 bases at V and 3 bases at J, with 6 bases in the middle. The germline V gene encodes CDR1 KGHSH and CDR2 LQKENI. The CDR3 has 13 residues. The CDR3 DNA follows: TGTGCCAGCTCACCAGAGGGAACAGATACGCAGTATTTT. Protein: CASSPEGTDTQYF.

The chain employs TRBV27 and TRBJ1-3; D is unclear. The CDR3 consists of 15 residues. CDR1 and CDR2 from the germline V gene are MNHEY and SMNVEV (reference sequence). V gave up 3 bases and J gave up 0 bases, with 9 bases separating them. CDR3 coding DNA: TGTGCCAGCAGTTTGTCATCCTACTCTGGAAACACCATATATTTT. Amino acid sequence: CASSLSSYSGNTIYF.

The CDR3 region is CASSREGDTEAFF. Written as DNA, the CDR3 is TGTGCCAGTAGTAGAGAGGGAGACACTGAAGCTTTCTTT. The J gene is TRBJ1-1, the V gene TRBV19; no reliable D call. Trimming left V 4 bases short and J 3 bases short, with 9 bases between. Germline V gene data show CDR1 as LNHDA and CDR2 as SQIVND (reference sequence). The CDR3 contains 13 residues.

This chain joins TRBV27 and TRBJ2-7, with 9 bases matching TRBD1. Germline V gene data show CDR1 as MNHEY and CDR2 as SMNVEV (reference sequence). The J segment lost 3 bases and the V segment lost 3 bases, leaving 3 bases of the junction unmatched. This CDR3 comprises 14 residues. The CDR3 reads CASSFGTGNYEQYF. CDR3 nucleotides: TGTGCCAGCAGTTTCGGGACAGGGAACTACGAGCAGTACTTC.

This clone was seen only a few times. V usage is TRBV6-5 and J usage is TRBJ1-5, with 8 nucleotides matching TRBD1. This CDR3 region has 14 residues. V shed 6 bases, J shed 2 bases, and the junction held 3 bases outside the gene matches. Germline-derived CDR1 and CDR2 are MNHEY and SVGAGI. CDR3 DNA: TGTGCCAGCAGAGGGACAGGAGGCAATCAGCCCCAGCATTTT. Translated: CASRGTGGNQPQHF.

Here the CDR3 reads CASSPQPTGGSGYTF. CDR3 sequence (DNA): TGTGCCAGTAGTCCACAACCTACAGGGGGTAGTGGCTACACCTTC. V and J are TRBV19 and TRBJ1-2; the match to TRBD1 covers 8 bases. Germline CDR1 is LNHDA and CDR2 is SQIVND (reference sequence). With V trimmed by 5 bases and J by 7 bases, 12 bases remained unmatched. The CDR3 is 15 amino acids. The full variable domain, completed using reference TRBV19 and TRBJ1-2, is DGGITQSPKYLFRKEGQNVTLSCEQNLNHDAMYWYRQDPGQGLRLIYYSQIVNDFQKGDIAEGYSVSREKKESFPLTVTSAQKNPTAFYLCASSPQPTGGSGYTFGSGTRLTVV.